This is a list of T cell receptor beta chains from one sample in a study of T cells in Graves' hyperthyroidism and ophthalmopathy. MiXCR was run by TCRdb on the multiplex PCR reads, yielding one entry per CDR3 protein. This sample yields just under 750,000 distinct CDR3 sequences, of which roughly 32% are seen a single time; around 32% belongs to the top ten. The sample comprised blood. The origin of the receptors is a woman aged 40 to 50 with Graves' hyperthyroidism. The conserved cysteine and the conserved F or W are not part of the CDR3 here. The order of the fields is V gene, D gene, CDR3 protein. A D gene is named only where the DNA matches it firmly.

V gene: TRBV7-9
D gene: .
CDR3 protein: ASSFGEAGANVLTFGAGTGELF

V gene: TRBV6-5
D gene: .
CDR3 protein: ASTMGFASQQY

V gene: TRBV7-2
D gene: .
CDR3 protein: ASSLYRLYGYT

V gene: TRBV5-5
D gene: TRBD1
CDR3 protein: ASSRKIERGQGSREQY

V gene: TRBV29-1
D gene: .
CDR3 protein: SVDLGGGYT

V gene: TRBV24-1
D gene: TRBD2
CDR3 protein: ATSGAGGSTGELF

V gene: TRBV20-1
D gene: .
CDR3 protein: SAPGYNSPLH

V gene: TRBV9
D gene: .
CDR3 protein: ASSVEIGGHGTGELF

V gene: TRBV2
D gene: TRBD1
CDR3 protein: ASRGQFQETQY

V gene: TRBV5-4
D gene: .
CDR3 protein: ASSQPTANTEAF

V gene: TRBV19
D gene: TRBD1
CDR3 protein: ASSITGTGYAYT

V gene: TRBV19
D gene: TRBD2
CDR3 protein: ASSIGREGDTQY

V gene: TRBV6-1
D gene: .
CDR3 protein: ASRDVVGVSYEQY

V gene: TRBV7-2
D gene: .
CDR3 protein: ASSPGSGRAYEQY

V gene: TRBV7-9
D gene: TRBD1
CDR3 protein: ASSGPGGIGYT

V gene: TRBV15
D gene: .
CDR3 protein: ATSRERGKLF

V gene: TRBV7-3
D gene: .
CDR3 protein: ASSYLGDRHSYEQY

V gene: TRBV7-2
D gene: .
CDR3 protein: ASSLWQVNTGELF

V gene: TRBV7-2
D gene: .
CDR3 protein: ASSLTSGGWTEAF

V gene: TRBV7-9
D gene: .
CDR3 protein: ASSLMGGNYGYT

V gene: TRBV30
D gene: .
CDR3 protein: AWSRGNYEQY

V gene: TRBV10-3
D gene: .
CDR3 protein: ASSRGATTGELF

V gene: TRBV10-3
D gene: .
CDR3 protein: AISDTTGRAYGYT

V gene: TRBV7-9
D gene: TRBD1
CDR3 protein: ASAGQGGSPLH

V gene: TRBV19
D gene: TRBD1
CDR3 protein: ASSMAGQGNYGYT

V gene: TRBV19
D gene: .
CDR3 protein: ASSWDGGYEQY

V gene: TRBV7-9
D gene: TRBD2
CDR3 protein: ASSPGLAGVGGYEQY